Listed below are T cell receptor beta chains from one sample, sequenced in a study of OX40 agonist ivuxolimab in advanced cancers. Using immunoSEQ multiplex PCR, the repertoire was profiled, and TCRdb retains in-frame clones only, with some absent. The table shows fewer than 35,000 clones, with 74% occurring only once. The sample here was CD4+ or CD8+ T cells sorted from blood, taken in a trial of the OX40 agonist ivuxolimab. The receptor source for this set is an adult with an advanced solid tumor such as melanoma, head and neck, liver or kidney cancer. CDR3s include the opening cysteine and the closing phenylalanine or tryptophan. The D gene is left open where the match is weak. Part of the rows lack a size; the others show once, few, many or a class for expanded clones.

d_call clone_size j_call v_call cdr3_aa cdr3_nt
TRBD1 - TRBJ1-2 TRBV25-1 CASSENRGYGYTF TGTGCCAGCAGTGAAAACAGGGGCTATGGCTACACCTTC
- few TRBJ1-5 TRBV2 CASSEVGSNQPQHF TGTGCCAGCAGTGAAGTCGGTAGCAATCAGCCCCAGCATTTT
- - TRBJ2-2 TRBV30 CAWSVRANTGELFF TGTGCCTGGAGTGTCCGGGCGAACACCGGGGAGCTGTTTTTT
- - TRBJ2-2 TRBV14 CASSQDRRTGELFF TGTGCCAGCAGCCAAGACCGGCGGACCGGGGAGCTGTTTTTT
TRBD1 - TRBJ1-2 TRBV27 CASSFREGARGYTF TGTGCCAGCAGTTTTCGAGAGGGGGCGAGGGGCTACACCTTC
- - TRBJ2-6 TRBV7-8 CASSLYPNSGANVLTF TGTGCCAGCAGCTTATACCCCAACTCTGGGGCCAACGTCCTGACTTTC
- - TRBJ1-4 TRBV19 CASSGRVNEKLFF TGTGCCAGTAGTGGAAGGGTTAATGAAAAACTGTTTTTT
- - TRBJ1-2 TRBV5-1 CASSSRDAGGYTF TGCGCCAGCAGCTCCCGGGATGCCGGTGGCTACACCTTC
TRBD1 - TRBJ2-1 TRBV6-1 CASKGQGSSYNEQFF TGTGCCAGCAAGGGACAGGGGAGCTCCTACAATGAGCAGTTCTTC
- - TRBJ1-4 TRBV7-9 CASSRGPSTNEKLFF TGTGCCAGCAGCCGAGGTCCCTCAACTAATGAAAAACTGTTTTTT
TRBD1 few TRBJ2-2 TRBV2 CASSRRDRGILAGELFF TGTGCCAGCAGTCGCCGGGACAGGGGGATCCTAGCCGGGGAGCTGTTTTTT
TRBD2 - TRBJ2-3 TRBV28 CASGTYSGGARDTQYF TGTGCCAGCGGAACTTATAGCGGGGGGGCTAGGGATACGCAGTATTTT
- few TRBJ1-2 TRBV30 CAWSKPRDWERGYTF TGTGCCTGGAGTAAGCCCCGGGACTGGGAAAGGGGCTACACCTTC
- - TRBJ1-5 TRBV2 CASSGPGLNQPQHF TGTGCCAGCAGTGGTCCGGGTCTGAATCAGCCCCAGCATTTT